This T cell receptor (beta chain) was observed in a study of T-cell memory formation after mild COVID-19 (dated by TCRdb to 2020 to 2023). Background for the entire study: Most TCR sequence clusters were specific to one of the two donors. Two young, previously healthy adult volunteers made up the cohort, one male and one female. Longitudinal TCRalpha and TCRbeta repertoire sequencing tracked T-cell clones expanding and contracting after mild COVID-19 in a couple of donors.

Overall study results and their limits: The study covered only two mild cases, and larger cohorts including severe cases with pre-infection samples were considered necessary. Some responding clones were found in pre-infection memory, which suggests that pre-existing cross-reactive memory T cells took part in the SARS-CoV-2 response. Clones contracting from day 15 to 85 had balanced CD4/CD8 phenotypes, while a second wave expanding from day 15 to 37 was biased towards CD4+. Contracting CD4+ clones turned up mainly in the CM and EM memory subsets, whereas EMRA was where CD8+ clones were enriched. Whether the second-wave clones peaking on day 37 were SARS-CoV-2 specific was not confirmed.

Ficoll-Paque density gradient centrifugation was the method used to isolate PBMCs. The data were produced on an Illumina NovaSeq 6000. TCRalpha and TCRbeta cDNA libraries were constructed by 5'RACE with constant-segment primers, with sample barcodes and unique molecular identifiers being introduced. Trizol reagent was used to extract RNA from every sample. Libraries were amplified in two PCR steps, with a second sample barcode and Illumina TruSeq adapters added in the second step. The libraries were sequenced on an Illumina NovaSeq using 2 x 150 bp paired-end reads. The authors' analysis ran thus. Reads were demultiplexed and collapsed into UMI-guided consensus sequences with migec v1.2.7. With mixcr v2.1.11, UMI consensuses were aligned to TRA and TRB V and J templates and assembled into clonotypes. A clonotype was counted as expanded or contracted only when both edgeR and NoisET called the clonotype significant, with the noise models trained on biological replicates. For edgeR calls, the thresholds were a false discovery rate-adjusted p below 0.01 and a log2 fold-change of 1. As an exploratory analysis of dynamics, max-normalized trajectories of the 1000 most abundant clonotypes were examined with PCA combined with hierarchical clustering. Separately sequenced CD4+ and CD8+ repertoires were used to assign the CD4 or CD8 phenotype of responding clones. TCRdb passed the public sequencing reads through fastp at Q25 and MiXCR, retaining productive beta sequences. CDR3 protein duplicates are merged, each entry listing the most common genes and DNA. These V and J calls derive from TCRdb rather than the authors' analysis. The sample table contains a few hundred thousand distinct CDR3 sequences; only one count was recorded for more than 20% of them. Of the sample, 8.5% to 9% falls within the top ten clones.

Notes on this clonotype: Its antigen is still unknown. Per-base qualities were not stored, and no clone one base away is much larger.

A distance of 16 bases separates the germline ends of V and J, which lose 0 bases and 5 bases respectively. The germline V gene (reference sequence) specifies LNHNV as CDR1 and YYDKDF as CDR2. The CDR3 goes from the cysteine to the phenylalanine over 16 residues. Of all the DNA, just the CDR3 is kept, 48 bases in frame from base 1. The origin of this receptor is an adult woman who had mild COVID-19 (a few samples of this study predate the infection). The sample titles of this study are shuffled in the database, so cell type and time point are left out; the donor was told from shared clones. The chain is encoded by TRBV15 joined to TRBJ1-1; a weak D assignment points to TRBD1 (5 bases agree). Specimen: PBMCs or a T cell subset sorted from them (not recorded which). The CDR3 region reads CATSRDRRGGGTEAFF. The DNA is as follows: TGTGCCACCAGCAGAGATAGGAGGGGAGGAGGGACTGAAGCTTTCTTT.